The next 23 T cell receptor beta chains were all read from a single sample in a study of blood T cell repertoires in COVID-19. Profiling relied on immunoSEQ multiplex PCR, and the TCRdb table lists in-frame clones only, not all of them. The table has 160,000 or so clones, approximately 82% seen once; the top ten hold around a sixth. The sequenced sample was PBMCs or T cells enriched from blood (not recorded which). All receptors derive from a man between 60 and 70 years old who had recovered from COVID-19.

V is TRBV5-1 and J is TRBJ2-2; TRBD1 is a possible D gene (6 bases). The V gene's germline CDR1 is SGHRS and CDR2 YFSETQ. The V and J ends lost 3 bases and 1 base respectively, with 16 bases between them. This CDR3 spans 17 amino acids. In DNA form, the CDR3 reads TGCGCCAGCAGCTATTCCTCCGGGACAAGGAACACCGGGGAGCTGTTTTTT. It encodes CASSYSSGTRNTGELFF.

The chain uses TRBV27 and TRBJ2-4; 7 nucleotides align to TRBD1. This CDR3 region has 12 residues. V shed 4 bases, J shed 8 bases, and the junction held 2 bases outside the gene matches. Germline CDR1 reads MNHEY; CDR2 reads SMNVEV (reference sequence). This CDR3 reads CASSSDRDIQYF. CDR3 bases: TGTGCCAGCAGTTCCGACAGGGACATTCAGTACTTC.

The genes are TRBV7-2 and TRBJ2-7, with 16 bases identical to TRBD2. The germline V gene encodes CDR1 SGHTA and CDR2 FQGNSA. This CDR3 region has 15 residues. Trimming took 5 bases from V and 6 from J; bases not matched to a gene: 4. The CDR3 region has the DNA TGTGCCAGCAGCGGGGGACTAGCGGGAGGGGCCGAGCAGTACTTC. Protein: CASSGGLAGGAEQYF.

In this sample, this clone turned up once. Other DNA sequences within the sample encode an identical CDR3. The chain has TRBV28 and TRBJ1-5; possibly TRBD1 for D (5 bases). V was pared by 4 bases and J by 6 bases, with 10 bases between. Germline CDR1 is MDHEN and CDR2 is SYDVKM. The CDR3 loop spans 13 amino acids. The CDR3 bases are TGTGCCAGCAGTTCGCAGGGAGGTCAGCCCCAGCATTTT. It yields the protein CASSSQGGQPQHF.

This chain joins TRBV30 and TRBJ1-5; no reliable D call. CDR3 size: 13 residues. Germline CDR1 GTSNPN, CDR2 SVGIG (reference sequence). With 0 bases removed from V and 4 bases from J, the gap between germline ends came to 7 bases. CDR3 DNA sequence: TGTGCCTGGAGTGTGACGGGGAATCAGCCCCAGCATTTT. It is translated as CAWSVTGNQPQHF.

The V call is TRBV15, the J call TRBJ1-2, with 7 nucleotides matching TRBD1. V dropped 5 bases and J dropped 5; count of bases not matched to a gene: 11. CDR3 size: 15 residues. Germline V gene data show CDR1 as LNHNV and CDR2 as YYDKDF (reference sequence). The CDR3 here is CATSAPGGSYYGYTF. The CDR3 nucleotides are TGTGCCACCAGCGCCCCAGGGGGGAGTTATTATGGCTACACCTTC.

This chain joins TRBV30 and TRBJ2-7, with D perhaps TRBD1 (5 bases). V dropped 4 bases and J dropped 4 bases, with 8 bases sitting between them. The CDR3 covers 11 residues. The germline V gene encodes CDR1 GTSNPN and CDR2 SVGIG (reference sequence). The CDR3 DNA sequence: TGTGCCTGGACCAGGGAATACGAGCAGTACTTC. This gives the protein CAWTREYEQYF.

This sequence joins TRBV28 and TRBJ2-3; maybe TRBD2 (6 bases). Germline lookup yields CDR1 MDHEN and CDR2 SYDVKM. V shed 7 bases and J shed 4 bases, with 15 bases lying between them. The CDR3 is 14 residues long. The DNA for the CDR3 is TGTGCCAGCACCGATGGGCGGGACGCAGATACGCAGTATTTT. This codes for CASTDGRDADTQYF.

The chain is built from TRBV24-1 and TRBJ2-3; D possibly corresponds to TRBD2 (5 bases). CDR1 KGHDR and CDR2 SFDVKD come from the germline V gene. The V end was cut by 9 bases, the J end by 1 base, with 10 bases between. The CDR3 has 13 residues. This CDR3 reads CATVDSRTDTQYF. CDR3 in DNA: TGTGCCACCGTGGACTCGCGCACAGATACGCAGTATTTT.

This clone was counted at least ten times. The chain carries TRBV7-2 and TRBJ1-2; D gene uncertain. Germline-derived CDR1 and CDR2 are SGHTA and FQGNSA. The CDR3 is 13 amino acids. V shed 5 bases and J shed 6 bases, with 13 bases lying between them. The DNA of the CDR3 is TGTGCCAGCAGCCGCATGTTCGGAGATGGCTACACCTTC. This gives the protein CASSRMFGDGYTF.

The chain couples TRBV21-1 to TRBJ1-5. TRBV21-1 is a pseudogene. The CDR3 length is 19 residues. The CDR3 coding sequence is TGTGCCAGCGGGGAGGTAAGTGTTCATCGTTTACCCCAGAATCAGCCCCAGCATTTT. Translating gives CASGEVSVHRLPQNQPQHF.

The CDR3 DNA reads as TGTGCCAGCAGTGACGGAGGTTACGAGCAGTACTTC. This encodes CASSDGGYEQYF. The V gene is TRBV25-1, the J gene TRBJ2-7, with a weak D call TRBD2 (5 bases). V was trimmed by 3 bases and J by 4 bases, leaving 7 bases between them. The germline gives CDR1 MGHDK, CDR2 SYGVNS. This CDR3 contains 12 residues.

The CDR3 nucleotides read TGCGCCAGCAGCCCGGGGGACCTAACACAGCCCCAGCATTTT. The encoded protein is CASSPGDLTQPQHF. The genes are TRBV4-1 and TRBJ1-5, with a weak D call TRBD1 (5 bases). With 4 bases removed from V and 7 bases from J, the gap between germline ends came to 14 bases. Germline lookup yields CDR1 MGHRA and CDR2 YSYEKL. This CDR3 has 14 residues.

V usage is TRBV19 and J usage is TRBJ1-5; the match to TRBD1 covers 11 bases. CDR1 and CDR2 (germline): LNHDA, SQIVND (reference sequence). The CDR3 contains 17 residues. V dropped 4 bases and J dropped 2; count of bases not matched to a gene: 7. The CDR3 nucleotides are TGTGCCAGTAGTAGCCCAGGACAGGGGGCTCGCAATCAGCCCCAGCATTTT. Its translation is CASSSPGQGARNQPQHF.

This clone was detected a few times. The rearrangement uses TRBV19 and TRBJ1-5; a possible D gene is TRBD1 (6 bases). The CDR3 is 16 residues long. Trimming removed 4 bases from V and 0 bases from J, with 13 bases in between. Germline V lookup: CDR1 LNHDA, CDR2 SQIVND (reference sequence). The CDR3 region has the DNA TGTGCCAGTAGTAGGGGACAACGTGTTAGCAATCAGCCCCAGCATTTT. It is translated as CASSRGQRVSNQPQHF. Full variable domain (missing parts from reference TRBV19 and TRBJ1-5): DGGITQSPKYLFRKEGQNVTLSCEQNLNHDAMYWYRQDPGQGLRLIYYSQIVNDFQKGDIAEGYSVSREKKESFPLTVTSAQKNPTAFYLCASSRGQRVSNQPQHFGDGTRLSIL.

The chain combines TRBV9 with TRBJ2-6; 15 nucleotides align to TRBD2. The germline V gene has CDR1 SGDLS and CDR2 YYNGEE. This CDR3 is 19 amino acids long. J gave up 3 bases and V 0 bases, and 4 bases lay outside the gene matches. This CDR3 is CASSVAPGLAGGGANVLTF. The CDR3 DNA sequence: TGTGCCAGCAGCGTAGCGCCGGGACTAGCGGGAGGTGGGGCCAACGTCCTGACTTTC. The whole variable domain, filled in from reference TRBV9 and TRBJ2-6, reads DSGVTQTPKHLITATGQRVTLRCSPRSGDLSVYWYQQSLDQGLQFLIQYYNGEERAKGNILERFSAQQFPDLHSELNLSSLELGDSALYFCASSVAPGLAGGGANVLTFGAGSRLTVL.

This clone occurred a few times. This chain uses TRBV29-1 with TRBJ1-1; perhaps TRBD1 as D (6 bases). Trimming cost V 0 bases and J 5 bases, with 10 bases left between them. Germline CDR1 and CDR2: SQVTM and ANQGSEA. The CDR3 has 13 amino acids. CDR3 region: CSVEEGGATEAFF. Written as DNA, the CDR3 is TGCAGCGTTGAAGAGGGGGGGGCTACTGAAGCTTTCTTT.

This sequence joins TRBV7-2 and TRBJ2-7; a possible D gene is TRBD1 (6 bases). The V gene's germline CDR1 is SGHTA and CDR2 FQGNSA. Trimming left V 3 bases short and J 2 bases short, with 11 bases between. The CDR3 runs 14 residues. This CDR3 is CASSLPGAPYEQYF. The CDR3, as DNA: TGTGCCAGCAGCTTGCCAGGGGCCCCCTACGAGCAGTACTTC.

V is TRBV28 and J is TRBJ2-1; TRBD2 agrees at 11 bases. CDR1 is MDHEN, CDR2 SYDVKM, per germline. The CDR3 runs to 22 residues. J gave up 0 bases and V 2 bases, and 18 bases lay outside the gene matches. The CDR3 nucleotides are TGTGCCAGCAGTTTAGGAACTAGCGGGAGAAAAGTGCTAAAAGGCTCCTACAATGAGCAGTTCTTC. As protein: CASSLGTSGRKVLKGSYNEQFF.

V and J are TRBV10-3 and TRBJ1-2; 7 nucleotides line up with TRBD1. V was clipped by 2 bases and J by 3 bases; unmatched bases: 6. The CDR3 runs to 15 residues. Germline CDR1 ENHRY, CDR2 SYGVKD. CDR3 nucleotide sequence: TGTGCCATCAGTGAGAGGTTAGGGACAGACTATGGCTACACCTTC. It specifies CAISERLGTDYGYTF.

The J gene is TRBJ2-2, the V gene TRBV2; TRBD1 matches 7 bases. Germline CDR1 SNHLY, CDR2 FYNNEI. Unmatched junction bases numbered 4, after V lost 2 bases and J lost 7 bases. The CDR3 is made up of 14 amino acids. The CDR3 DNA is TGTGCCAGCAGTGAATGGCAGGGGGACGGGGAGCTGTTTTTT. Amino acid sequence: CASSEWQGDGELFF.

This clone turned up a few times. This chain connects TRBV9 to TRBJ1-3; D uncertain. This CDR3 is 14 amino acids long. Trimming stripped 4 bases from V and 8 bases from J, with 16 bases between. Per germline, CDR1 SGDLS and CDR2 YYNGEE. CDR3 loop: CASSSWAYSDTIYF. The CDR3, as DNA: TGTGCCAGCAGCTCGTGGGCGTACTCGGACACCATATATTTT.

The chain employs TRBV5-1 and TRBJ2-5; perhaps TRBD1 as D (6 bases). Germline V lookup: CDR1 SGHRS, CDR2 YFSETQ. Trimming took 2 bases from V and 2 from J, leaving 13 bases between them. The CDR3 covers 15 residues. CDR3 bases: TGCGCCAGCAGCTTTCGGACAGCTATTCAAGAGACCCAGTACTTC. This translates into CASSFRTAIQETQYF. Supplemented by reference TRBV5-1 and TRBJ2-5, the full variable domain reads KAGVTQTPRYLIKTRGQQVTLSCSPISGHRSVSWYQQTPGQGLQFLFEYFSETQRNKGNFPGRFSGRQFSNSRSEMNVSTLELGDSALYLCASSFRTAIQETQYFGPGTRLLVL.